This entry features one TCR beta chain sequence. The sample originates from a study of blood T cell repertoires in COVID-19. In the original analysis: It was from reference gene primer amplification that nucleated cell counts were estimated. The repertoire was sequenced with immunoSEQ multiplex PCR; TCRdb's copy has only in-frame clones and lacks some. V and J calls and clone size are given by that table; D and trimming were obtained from the DNA. Here the sample spans 490,000 or so clones, 88% being singletons. The CDR3 totals 16 residues. V shed 7 bases and J shed 5 bases, with 24 bases lying between them. From germline, CDR1 is WSHSY and CDR2 SAAADI. This study enrolled people aged about 18 to 90 from around 26 US geographic areas. Categorization into cohorts depended on clinical history that participants reported.

The sequencing input was PBMCs or T cells enriched from blood (not recorded which). This chain links TRBV10-2 with TRBJ2-7; D gene ambiguous. This TCR derives from a woman aged 40-49 years who had recovered from COVID-19. The CDR3 sequence: CASKDEKRRVAHEQYF. The DNA of the CDR3 is TGCGCCAGCAAAGACGAAAAGAGGCGCGTTGCCCACGAGCAGTACTTC.